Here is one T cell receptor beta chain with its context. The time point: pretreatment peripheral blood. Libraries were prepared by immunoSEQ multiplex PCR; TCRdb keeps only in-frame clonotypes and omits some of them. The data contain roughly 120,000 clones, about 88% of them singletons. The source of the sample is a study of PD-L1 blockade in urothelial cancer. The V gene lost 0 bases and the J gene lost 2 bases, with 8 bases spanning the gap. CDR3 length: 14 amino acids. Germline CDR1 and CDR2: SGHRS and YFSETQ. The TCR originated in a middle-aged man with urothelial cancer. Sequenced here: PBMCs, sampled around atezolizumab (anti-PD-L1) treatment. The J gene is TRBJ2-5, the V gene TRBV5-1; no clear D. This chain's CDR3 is CASSLGQLQETQYF. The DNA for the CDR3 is TGCGCCAGCAGCTTGGGACAATTACAAGAGACCCAGTACTTC.